These 28 T cell receptor beta chains originate from one sample sequenced in a study of blood T cell repertoires in COVID-19. Produced via immunoSEQ multiplex PCR; TCRdb's table is partial and in-frame only. Among 210,000 or so clones listed, 80% to 85% were seen once. The sample was peripheral blood. The receptors were sampled from a woman older than 75 with active or convalescent COVID-19.

The gene calls are TRBV5-1 and TRBJ2-7, with a possible D match to TRBD1 (6 bases). The CDR3 is 14 amino acids. Looked up from germline, CDR1 is SGHRS and CDR2 is YFSETQ. V lost 0 bases to trimming and J lost 6 bases, with 13 bases between them. The chain's CDR3 is CASSLEPGVPEQYF. For the CDR3, the DNA is TGCGCCAGCAGCTTGGAACCAGGGGTTCCCGAGCAGTACTTC.

This chain connects TRBV5-1 to TRBJ2-7; D not certain. Between the trimmed V and J ends, which lost 0 bases and 2 bases, there was a span of 6 bases. CDR1 SGHRS and CDR2 YFSETQ come from the germline V gene. CDR3 length: 13 residues. CDR3 sequence: CASSLEQTYEQYF. The CDR3 DNA reads TGCGCCAGCAGCTTGGAACAGACCTACGAGCAGTACTTC.

V usage is TRBV5-1 and J usage is TRBJ2-5; the match to TRBD1 covers 7 bases. The CDR3 consists of 15 residues. Germline V CDR1 and CDR2: SGHRS, YFSETQ. V lost 0 bases, J lost 1 base, and 3 bases stayed unmatched. CDR3 protein: CASSLGGQPQETQYF. CDR3 sequence (DNA): TGCGCCAGCAGCTTGGGGGGACAGCCCCAAGAGACCCAGTACTTC.

The chain uses TRBV27 and TRBJ1-1; no clear D gene. The germline V gene has CDR1 MNHEY and CDR2 SMNVEV (reference sequence). This CDR3 region has 15 residues. The germline V and J ends were trimmed by 0 bases and 5 bases, with 13 bases remaining between them. The chain's CDR3 is CASSLSSGIRTEAFF. CDR3 nucleotide sequence: TGTGCCAGCAGTTTATCCTCCGGGATAAGAACTGAAGCTTTCTTT.

This chain joins TRBV7-2 and TRBJ2-1, with TRBD2 matching over 13 bases. From germline, CDR1 is SGHTA and CDR2 FQGNSA. The V segment lost 4 bases and the J segment 9 bases; nucleotides outside the gene matches: 6. The CDR3 loop spans 15 amino acids. CDR3 in DNA: TGTGCCAGCAGCTCAGGACTAGCGGGAGCGGGTGAGCAGTTCTTC. Protein: CASSSGLAGAGEQFF.

The chain is built from TRBV19 and TRBJ2-1, with 12 bases identical to TRBD2. CDR3 length equals 16 residues. The V and J ends lost 6 bases and 4 bases, in that order; junction bases with no gene match: 7. Germline assignment: CDR1 LNHDA and CDR2 SQIVND (reference sequence). This chain's CDR3 is CASRASGRAWYNEQFF. DNA of the CDR3: TGTGCCAGTAGGGCTAGCGGGAGGGCGTGGTACAATGAGCAGTTCTTC.

In the case of this clone: The limits of the CDR3 on the DNA are not certain, so only TCRdb's listed CDR3 is given. V and J are TRBV21-1 and TRBJ2-7; the DNA was not used to check the table's D call, TRBD2. TRBV21-1 is deemed a pseudogene. The CDR3 numbers 14 amino acids, ends counted. The CDR3 here is CASSKFAGGSEQYF.

V is TRBV24-1 and J is TRBJ1-5; 11 bases align to TRBD1. The germline V gene encodes CDR1 KGHDR and CDR2 SFDVKD. CDR3 size: 15 residues. Trimming took 4 bases from V and 7 from J; bases not matched to a gene: 5. The CDR3 nucleotides read TGTGCCACCAGTGACACCGGGACAGGGGGACAGCCCCAGCATTTT. It yields the protein CATSDTGTGGQPQHF.

V gene TRBV5-1 combines with J gene TRBJ2-2; 7 nucleotides align to TRBD1. The CDR3 has 17 amino acids. Unmatched junction bases numbered 15, after V lost 4 bases and J lost 6 bases. From germline, CDR1 is SGHRS and CDR2 YFSETQ. The CDR3 coding sequence is TGCGCCAGCAGCCCCCGAGGGGGCGGCCGTCTCTCCGGGGAGCTGTTTTTT. It specifies CASSPRGGGRLSGELFF.

V usage is TRBV7-7 and J usage is TRBJ2-1, with TRBD1 matching over 7 bases. The J segment lost 2 bases and the V segment lost 5 bases, leaving 6 bases of the junction unmatched. The CDR3 sequence is 15 residues long. Per the germline V gene, CDR1 is SSHAT and CDR2 is FNYEAQ (reference sequence). CDR3 sequence: CASSEGTEPYNEQFF. The CDR3 nucleotides are TGTGCCAGCAGCGAAGGGACAGAACCCTACAATGAGCAGTTCTTC.

This chain uses TRBV29-1 with TRBJ2-1, with TRBD2 matching over 8 bases. The CDR3 is 12 residues long. J lost 12 bases, V lost 6 bases, and 10 bases had no gene match. Germline V gene lookup returns CDR1 SQVTM and CDR2 ANQGSEA. CDR3 region: CSVAYSGDAQFF. CDR3 nucleotides: TGCAGCGTGGCCTATAGCGGGGATGCGCAGTTCTTC.

The chain recombines TRBV10-3 with TRBJ2-2; 10 positions agree with TRBD1. The germline V gene encodes CDR1 ENHRY and CDR2 SYGVKD. This CDR3 is 16 amino acids long. The J segment lost 6 bases and the V segment lost 4 bases, leaving 8 bases of the junction unmatched. The CDR3 reads CAISGTGGIVSGELFF. DNA of the CDR3: TGTGCCATCAGTGGGACAGGGGGGATTGTCTCCGGGGAGCTGTTTTTT.

The gene calls are TRBV6-4 and TRBJ1-1; no definite D call. The V gene's germline CDR1 is MRHNA and CDR2 SNTAGT. This CDR3 has 13 residues. Trimming cost V 5 bases and J 3 bases, with 10 bases left between them. In DNA, the CDR3 is TGTGCCAGCAGTAGGGAGATGGACACTGAAGCTTTCTTT. Residues: CASSREMDTEAFF.

V gene TRBV5-1 combines with J gene TRBJ2-5; TRBD2 might be the D (7 bases). Trimming stripped 4 bases from V and 5 bases from J, with 15 bases between. This CDR3 contains 14 residues. Germline CDR1 reads SGHRS; CDR2 reads YFSETQ. CDR3 loop: CASSLTGRGETQYF. CDR3 DNA sequence: TGCGCCAGCAGCCTAACGGGGAGGGGGGAGACCCAGTACTTC.

The chain links TRBV7-3 to TRBJ1-1; D not resolved. Germline lookup yields CDR1 SGHTA and CDR2 FQGTGA. The CDR3 is made up of 15 amino acids. V lost 5 bases to trimming and J lost 0 bases, with 13 bases between them. CDR3 in DNA: TGTGCCAGCAGCCAGGTCCACGGCATGAACACTGAAGCTTTCTTT. This sequence encodes CASSQVHGMNTEAFF.

The chain uses TRBV7-9 and TRBJ2-1; D is perhaps TRBD2 (5 bases). The germline V and J ends were trimmed by 7 bases and 4 bases, with 14 bases remaining between them. The CDR3 has 14 residues. Germline CDR1 SEHNR, CDR2 FQNEAQ (reference sequence). The CDR3 nucleotides are TGTGCCAGCACCCCAAGCCCGGGGTACAATGAGCAGTTCTTC. Translated: CASTPSPGYNEQFF.

This rearrangement joins TRBV7-2 to TRBJ2-5; 10 bases map to TRBD2. The CDR3 loop spans 16 amino acids. The ends lost 4 bases at V and 5 bases at J; junction bases unmatched: 10. Germline CDR1 SGHTA, CDR2 FQGNSA. The CDR3 bases are TGTGCCAGCAGCTCCCAGGAGCGGGGGGGCCGGGAGACCCAGTACTTC. Its protein product is CASSSQERGGRETQYF.

V usage is TRBV7-2 and J usage is TRBJ1-1; D remains unclear. Trimming stripped 4 bases from V and 4 bases from J, with 10 bases between. The CDR3 consists of 13 residues. Germline V gives CDR1 SGHTA, CDR2 FQGNSA. The DNA for the CDR3 is TGTGCCAGCAGCTCGGAGAGGAGCACTGAAGCTTTCTTT. It encodes CASSSERSTEAFF.

The V and J genes are TRBV7-2 and TRBJ2-7; tentatively, D is TRBD1 (6 bases). The CDR3 covers 15 residues. V shed 5 bases and J shed 3 bases, with 17 bases lying between them. Germline CDR1 reads SGHTA; CDR2 reads FQGNSA. The CDR3 reads CASSAQQGFYYEQYF. Written as DNA, the CDR3 is TGTGCCAGCAGCGCACAACAGGGATTTTACTACGAGCAGTACTTC.

The chain is built from TRBV7-9 and TRBJ2-5; TRBD2 agrees at 11 bases. V shed 5 bases, J shed 4 bases, and the junction held 15 bases outside the gene matches. The CDR3 runs to 18 residues. Per the germline V gene, CDR1 is SEHNR and CDR2 is FQNEAQ (reference sequence). DNA of the CDR3: TGTGCCAGCAGCCTAGGGGGACTAGCGGTCGGGCTGGGAGAGACCCAGTACTTC. Amino acids: CASSLGGLAVGLGETQYF.

The chain uses TRBV30 and TRBJ1-4; no clear D. Trimming left V 0 bases short and J 8 bases short, with 13 bases between. In germline, CDR1 is GTSNPN, CDR2 SVGIG (reference sequence). CDR3 size: 14 residues. The CDR3 sequence is CAWSVRRGGEKLFF. In DNA form, the CDR3 reads TGTGCCTGGAGTGTAAGGCGGGGTGGGGAAAAACTGTTTTTT.

The chain links TRBV18 to TRBJ2-1, with a weak D call TRBD2 (6 bases). This CDR3 spans 14 amino acids. Trimming removed 6 bases from V and 4 bases from J, with 13 bases in between. The germline V gene has CDR1 KGHSH and CDR2 LQKENI. CDR3 sequence: CASSHSEGYNEQFF. In DNA, the CDR3 is TGTGCCAGCTCGCACTCGGAGGGTTACAATGAGCAGTTCTTC.

This clone turned up a few times. The gene calls are TRBV4-1 and TRBJ1-6; no clear D. Looked up from germline, CDR1 is MGHRA and CDR2 is YSYEKL. The CDR3 totals 12 residues. Trimming removed 1 base from V and 10 bases from J, with 5 bases in between. CDR3 in DNA: TGCGCCAGCAGCCAAGGAGGGTCACCCCTCCACTTT. Protein product: CASSQGGSPLHF.

The chain uses TRBV5-5 and TRBJ2-7; 9 bases align to TRBD1. The CDR3 is 14 amino acids. Germline CDR1 is SGHKS and CDR2 is YYEKEE (reference sequence). The V gene end was trimmed by 3 bases and the J gene end by 3 bases; junction bases not matched to a gene: 4. The CDR3 is CASSWGQGHYEQYF. CDR3 sequence (DNA): TGTGCCAGCAGCTGGGGACAGGGCCACTACGAGCAGTACTTC.

The rearrangement uses TRBV27 and TRBJ1-1; a weak D match, TRBD1 (5 bases). Looked up from germline, CDR1 is MNHEY and CDR2 is SMNVEV (reference sequence). The CDR3 is made up of 14 amino acids. V shed 6 bases and J shed 2 bases, with 13 bases lying between them. The CDR3 loop is CASRAGPPNTEAFF. Written as DNA, the CDR3 is TGTGCCAGCAGGGCAGGGCCCCCAAACACTGAAGCTTTCTTT.

The chain uses TRBV2 and TRBJ2-1; D not resolved. The germline V gene encodes CDR1 SNHLY and CDR2 FYNNEI. V was pared by 8 bases and J by 8 bases, with 10 bases between. This CDR3 contains 11 residues. In DNA, the CDR3 is TGTGCCAGCGCATGGCCCTATGAGCAGTTCTTC. Translation: CASAWPYEQFF.

The chain joins TRBV28 to TRBJ1-2, with 7 bases aligning to TRBD1. V lost 4 bases, J lost 5 bases, and 4 bases stayed unmatched. The V gene's germline CDR1 is MDHEN and CDR2 SYDVKM. The CDR3 covers 13 residues. DNA for the CDR3: TGTGCCAGCAGTTCCGGGACAGATTATGGCTACACCTTC. Its translation: CASSSGTDYGYTF.

This sequence joins TRBV7-2 and TRBJ1-2, with 9 positions matching TRBD1. In germline, CDR1 is SGHTA, CDR2 FQGNSA. The CDR3 has 16 residues. V was clipped by 4 bases and J by 4 bases; unmatched bases: 10. The CDR3 reads CASSSPDRTGVYGYTF. The CDR3 bases are TGTGCCAGCAGCTCTCCCGACCGGACAGGGGTCTATGGCTACACCTTC. The full variable domain, in which reference TRBV7-2 and TRBJ1-2 provide the parts outside the CDR3, is GAGVSQSPSNKVTEKGKDVELRCDPISGHTALYWYRQSLGQGLEFLIYFQGNSAPDKSGLPSDRFSAERTGGSVSTLTIQRTQQEDSAVYLCASSSPDRTGVYGYTFGSGTRLTVV.